This T cell receptor (beta chain) was recovered during a study of blood T cell repertoires in COVID-19. Across the whole study: Collection of acute and convalescent COVID-19 samples took place in the United States, Italy and Spain. The analysed material was cDNA or gDNA that came from T cells, B-cell-depleted T cells, or PBMCs.

Germline V gene lookup returns CDR1 SGDLS and CDR2 YYNGEE. Trimming pared 3 bases from V and 11 bases from J, leaving 14 bases between. CDR3 length equals 12 residues. Authors' analysis steps: Estimation of nucleated cell counts was performed using reference gene primer amplification. Sequencing was performed with immunoSEQ multiplex PCR; in TCRdb, only in-frame clones are kept and a portion is missing. That table is the source of V, J and clone size, and D and trimming were worked out from the DNA. The sample yields approximately 110,000 clones, roughly 71% seen once. This clone was seen only a few times.

V gene TRBV9 combines with J gene TRBJ1-1; D call uncertain. The sequence derives from a man older than 75 with acute or convalescent COVID-19. Sequenced sample: peripheral blood. CDR3: CASSATPTGAFF. CDR3 coding DNA: TGTGCCAGCAGCGCAACTCCCACGGGGGCTTTCTTT.